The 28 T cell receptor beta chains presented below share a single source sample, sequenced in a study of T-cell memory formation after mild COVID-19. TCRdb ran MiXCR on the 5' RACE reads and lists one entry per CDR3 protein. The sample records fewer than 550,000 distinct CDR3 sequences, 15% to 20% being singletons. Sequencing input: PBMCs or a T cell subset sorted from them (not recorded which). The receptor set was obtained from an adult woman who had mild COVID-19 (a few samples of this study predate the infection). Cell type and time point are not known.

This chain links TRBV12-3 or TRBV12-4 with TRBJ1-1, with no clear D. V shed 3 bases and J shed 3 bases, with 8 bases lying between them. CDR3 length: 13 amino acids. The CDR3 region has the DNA TGTGCCAGCAGTTTTGCTGTGCACACTGAAGCTTTCTTT. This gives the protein CASSFAVHTEAFF.

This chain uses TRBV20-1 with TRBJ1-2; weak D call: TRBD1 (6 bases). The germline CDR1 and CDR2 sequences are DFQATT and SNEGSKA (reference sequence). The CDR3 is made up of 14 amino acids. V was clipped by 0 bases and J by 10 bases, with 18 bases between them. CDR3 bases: TGCAGTGCTAGAGAGGGGACACGTACGGGCGACTACACCTTC. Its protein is CSAREGTRTGDYTF.

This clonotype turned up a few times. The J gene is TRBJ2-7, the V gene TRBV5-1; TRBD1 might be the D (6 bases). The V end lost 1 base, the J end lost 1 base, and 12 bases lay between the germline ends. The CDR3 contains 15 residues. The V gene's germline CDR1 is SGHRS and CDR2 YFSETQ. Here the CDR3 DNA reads TGCGCCAGCAGCTTGCACAGGGAGACGTCCTACGAGCAGTACTTC. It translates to CASSLHRETSYEQYF.

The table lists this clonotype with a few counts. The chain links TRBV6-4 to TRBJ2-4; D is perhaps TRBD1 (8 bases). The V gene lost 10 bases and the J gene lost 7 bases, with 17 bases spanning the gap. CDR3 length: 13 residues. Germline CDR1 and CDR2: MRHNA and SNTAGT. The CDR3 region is CATTDRGGNIQYF. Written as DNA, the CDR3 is TGTGCCACTACAGACAGGGGAGGGAACATTCAGTACTTC.

The CDR3 sequence: CASSQDRVGDNEQFF. CDR3 bases: TGCGCCAGCAGCCAAGATCGGGTGGGGGACAATGAGCAGTTCTTC. The J gene is TRBJ2-1, the V gene TRBV4-3; D tentatively reads TRBD1 or TRBD2 (5 bases each). This CDR3 comprises 15 residues. V lost 0 bases and J 5 bases, leaving 11 bases between the germline ends. Germline V gene data show CDR1 as LGHNA and CDR2 as YSLEER.

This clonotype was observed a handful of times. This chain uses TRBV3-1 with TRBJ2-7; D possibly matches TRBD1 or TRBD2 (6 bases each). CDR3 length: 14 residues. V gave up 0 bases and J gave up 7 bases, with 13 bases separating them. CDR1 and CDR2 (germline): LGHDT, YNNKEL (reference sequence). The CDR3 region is CASSQDGGLGEQYF. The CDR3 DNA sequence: TGTGCCAGCAGCCAAGATGGGGGGCTGGGGGAGCAGTACTTC.

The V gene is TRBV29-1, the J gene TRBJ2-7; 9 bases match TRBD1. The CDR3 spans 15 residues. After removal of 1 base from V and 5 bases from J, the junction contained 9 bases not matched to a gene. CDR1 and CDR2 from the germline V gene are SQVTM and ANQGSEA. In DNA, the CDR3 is TGCAGCGTTGAAGCCCTCGGGGACAGGGACAACGAGCAGTACTTC. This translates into CSVEALGDRDNEQYF.

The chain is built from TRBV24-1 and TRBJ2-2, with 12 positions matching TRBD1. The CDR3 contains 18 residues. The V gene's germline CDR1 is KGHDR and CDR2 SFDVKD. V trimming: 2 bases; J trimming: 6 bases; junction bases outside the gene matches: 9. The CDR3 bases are TGTGCCACCAGTGATTATCCGGGACAGGGGGCGGCGGCCGGGGAGCTGTTTTTT. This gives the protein CATSDYPGQGAAAGELFF.

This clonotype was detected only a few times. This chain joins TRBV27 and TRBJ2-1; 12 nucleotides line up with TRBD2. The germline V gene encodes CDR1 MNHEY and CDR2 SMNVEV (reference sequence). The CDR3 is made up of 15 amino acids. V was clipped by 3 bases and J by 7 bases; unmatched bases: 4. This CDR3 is CASSFGLAGWNEQFF. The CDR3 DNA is TGTGCCAGCAGTTTCGGACTAGCGGGATGGAATGAGCAGTTCTTC.

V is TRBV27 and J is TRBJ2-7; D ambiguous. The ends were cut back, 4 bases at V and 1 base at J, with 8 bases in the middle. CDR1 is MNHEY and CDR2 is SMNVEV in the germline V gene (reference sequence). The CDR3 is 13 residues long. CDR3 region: CASSSQNSYEQYF. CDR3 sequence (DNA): TGTGCCAGCAGTTCCCAGAATTCCTACGAGCAGTACTTC.

Here the CDR3 reads CATSELGQGRSSGQFF. For the CDR3, the DNA is TGTGCCACCAGTGAGCTAGGACAGGGGAGGTCTTCCGGGCAGTTCTTC. This rearrangement joins TRBV24-1 to TRBJ2-1; TRBD1 matches at 9 bases. The J segment lost 12 bases and the V segment lost 4 bases, leaving 15 bases of the junction unmatched. Looked up from germline, CDR1 is KGHDR and CDR2 is SFDVKD. The CDR3 has 16 amino acids.

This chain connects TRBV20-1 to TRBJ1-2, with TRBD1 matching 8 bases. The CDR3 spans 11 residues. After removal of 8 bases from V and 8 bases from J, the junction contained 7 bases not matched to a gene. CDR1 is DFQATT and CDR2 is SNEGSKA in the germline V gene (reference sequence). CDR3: CSSLTGEGYTF. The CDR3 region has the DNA TGCAGTTCCCTGACAGGGGAAGGCTACACCTTC.

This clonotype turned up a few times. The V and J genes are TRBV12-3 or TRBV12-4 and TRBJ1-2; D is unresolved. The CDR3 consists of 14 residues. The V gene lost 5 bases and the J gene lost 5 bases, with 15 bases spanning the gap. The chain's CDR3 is CASSPPLNTYGYTF. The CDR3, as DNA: TGTGCCAGCAGTCCCCCCTTAAATACGTATGGCTACACCTTC.

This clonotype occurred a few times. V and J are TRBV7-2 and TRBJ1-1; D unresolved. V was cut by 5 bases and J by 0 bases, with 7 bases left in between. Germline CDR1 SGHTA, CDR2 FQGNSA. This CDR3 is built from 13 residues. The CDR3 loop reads CASSIWMNTEAFF. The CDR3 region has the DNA TGTGCCAGCAGCATCTGGATGAACACTGAAGCTTTCTTT.

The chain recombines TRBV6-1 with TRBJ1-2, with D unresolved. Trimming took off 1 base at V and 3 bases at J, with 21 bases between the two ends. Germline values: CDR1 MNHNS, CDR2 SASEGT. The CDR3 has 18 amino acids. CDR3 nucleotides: TGTGCCAGCAGTGAAGACCCGTTCTGGGAGTCCGGTTACTATGGCTACACCTTC. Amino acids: CASSEDPFWESGYYGYTF.

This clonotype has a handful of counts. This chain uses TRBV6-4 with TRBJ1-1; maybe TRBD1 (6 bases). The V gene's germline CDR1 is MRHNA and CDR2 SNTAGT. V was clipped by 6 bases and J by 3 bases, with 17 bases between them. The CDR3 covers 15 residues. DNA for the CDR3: TGTGCCAGCAGCCTCAACAGGGATCAGTACACTGAAGCTTTCTTT. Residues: CASSLNRDQYTEAFF.

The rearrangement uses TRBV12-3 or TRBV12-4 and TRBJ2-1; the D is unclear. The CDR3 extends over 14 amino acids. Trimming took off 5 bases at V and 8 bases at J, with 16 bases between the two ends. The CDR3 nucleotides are TGTGCCAGCAGTCTACGGGTCGGAGACGATGAGCAGTTCTTC. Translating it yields CASSLRVGDDEQFF.

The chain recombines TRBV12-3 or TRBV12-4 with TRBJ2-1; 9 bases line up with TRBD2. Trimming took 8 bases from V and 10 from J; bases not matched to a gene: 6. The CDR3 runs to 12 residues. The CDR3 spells CASGLGLAEQFF. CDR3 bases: TGTGCCAGCGGGCTAGGACTAGCGGAGCAGTTCTTC.

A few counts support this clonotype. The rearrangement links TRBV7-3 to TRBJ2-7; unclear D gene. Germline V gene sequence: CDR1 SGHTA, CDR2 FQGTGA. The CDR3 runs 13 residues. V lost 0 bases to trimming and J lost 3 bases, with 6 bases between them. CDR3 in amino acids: CASSLTVDYEQYF. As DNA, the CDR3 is TGTGCCAGCAGCTTAACGGTAGACTACGAGCAGTACTTC.

CDR3 sequence reads: CASTAAGTGVGNEQFF. Here the CDR3 DNA reads TGTGCCAGCACCGCAGCCGGGACAGGGGTAGGCAATGAGCAGTTCTTC. The V gene is TRBV28, the J gene TRBJ2-1; 10 bases agree with TRBD1. Germline loops: CDR1 MDHEN, CDR2 SYDVKM. J lost 6 bases, V lost 7 bases, and 12 bases had no gene match. CDR3 length equals 16 residues.

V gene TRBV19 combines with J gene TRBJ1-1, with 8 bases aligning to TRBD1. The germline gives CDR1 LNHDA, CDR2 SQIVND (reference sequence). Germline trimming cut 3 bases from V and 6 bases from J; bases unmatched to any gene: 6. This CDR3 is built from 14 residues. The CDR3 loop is CASSIPTGAAEAFF. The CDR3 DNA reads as TGTGCCAGTAGTATCCCGACAGGGGCCGCTGAAGCTTTCTTT.

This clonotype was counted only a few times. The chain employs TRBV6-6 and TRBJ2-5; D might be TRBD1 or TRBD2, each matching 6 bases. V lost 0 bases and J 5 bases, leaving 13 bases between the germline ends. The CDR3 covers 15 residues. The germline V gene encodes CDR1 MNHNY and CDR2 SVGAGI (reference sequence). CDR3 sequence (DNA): TGTGCCAGCAGTTACTCCAGGGTAGGGGGGGAGACCCAGTACTTC. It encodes CASSYSRVGGETQYF.

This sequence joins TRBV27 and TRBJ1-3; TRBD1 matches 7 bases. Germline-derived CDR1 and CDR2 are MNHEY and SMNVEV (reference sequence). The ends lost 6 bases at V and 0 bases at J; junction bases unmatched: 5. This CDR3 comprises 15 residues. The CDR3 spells CASRDRTISGNTIYF. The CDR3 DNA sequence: TGTGCCAGCAGGGACAGGACCATCTCTGGAAACACCATATATTTT.

This CDR3 reads CASSPGTGVTQPQHF. Written as DNA, the CDR3 is TGTGCCAGCAGTCCCGGGACAGGGGTCACTCAGCCCCAGCATTTT. V usage is TRBV12-3 or TRBV12-4 and J usage is TRBJ1-5, with TRBD1 matching over 10 bases. J gave up 6 bases and V 5 bases, and 7 bases lay outside the gene matches. The CDR3 covers 15 residues.

The CDR3: CASRQWVTGNTIYF. The DNA for the CDR3 is TGTGCCAGCAGACAGTGGGTGACTGGAAACACCATATATTTT. The rearrangement links TRBV6-5 to TRBJ1-3; D not resolved. CDR3 length: 14 residues. Germline V CDR1 and CDR2: MNHEY, SVGAGI. Trimming shortened V by 6 bases and J by 2 bases, and 11 bases separated the two germline ends.

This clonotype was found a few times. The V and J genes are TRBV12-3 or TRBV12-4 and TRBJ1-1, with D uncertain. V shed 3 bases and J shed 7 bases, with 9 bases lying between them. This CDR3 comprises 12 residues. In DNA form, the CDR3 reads TGTGCCAGCAGTTTCGGGCCTGATGAAGCTTTCTTT. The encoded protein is CASSFGPDEAFF.

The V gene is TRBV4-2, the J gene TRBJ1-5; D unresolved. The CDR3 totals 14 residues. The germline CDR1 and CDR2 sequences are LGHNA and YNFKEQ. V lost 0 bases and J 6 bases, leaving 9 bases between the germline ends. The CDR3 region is CASSQEAGIQPQHF. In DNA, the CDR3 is TGTGCCAGCAGCCAAGAAGCGGGGATTCAGCCCCAGCATTTT.

The CDR3 coding sequence is TGCAGTGCTAGGTTGACAGGGGGCTCAGATGGCTACACCTTC. This encodes CSARLTGGSDGYTF. The chain is built from TRBV20-1 and TRBJ1-2, with 10 nucleotides matching TRBD1. Looked up from germline, CDR1 is DFQATT and CDR2 is SNEGSKA (reference sequence). The CDR3 spans 14 residues. Germline trimming cut 3 bases from V and 6 bases from J; bases unmatched to any gene: 7.